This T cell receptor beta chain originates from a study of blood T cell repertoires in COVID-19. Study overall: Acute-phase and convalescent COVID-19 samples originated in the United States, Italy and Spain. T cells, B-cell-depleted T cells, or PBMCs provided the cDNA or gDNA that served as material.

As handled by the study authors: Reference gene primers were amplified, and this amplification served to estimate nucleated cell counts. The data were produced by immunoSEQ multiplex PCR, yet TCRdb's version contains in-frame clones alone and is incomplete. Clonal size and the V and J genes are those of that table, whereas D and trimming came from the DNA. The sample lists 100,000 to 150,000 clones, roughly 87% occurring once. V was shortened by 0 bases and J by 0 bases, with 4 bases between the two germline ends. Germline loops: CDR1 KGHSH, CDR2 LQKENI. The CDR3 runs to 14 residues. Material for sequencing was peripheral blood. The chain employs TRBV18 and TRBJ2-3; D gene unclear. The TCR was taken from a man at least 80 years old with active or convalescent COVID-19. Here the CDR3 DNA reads TGTGCCAGCTCACCACCGGGCAGCACAGATACGCAGTATTTT. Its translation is CASSPPGSTDTQYF.